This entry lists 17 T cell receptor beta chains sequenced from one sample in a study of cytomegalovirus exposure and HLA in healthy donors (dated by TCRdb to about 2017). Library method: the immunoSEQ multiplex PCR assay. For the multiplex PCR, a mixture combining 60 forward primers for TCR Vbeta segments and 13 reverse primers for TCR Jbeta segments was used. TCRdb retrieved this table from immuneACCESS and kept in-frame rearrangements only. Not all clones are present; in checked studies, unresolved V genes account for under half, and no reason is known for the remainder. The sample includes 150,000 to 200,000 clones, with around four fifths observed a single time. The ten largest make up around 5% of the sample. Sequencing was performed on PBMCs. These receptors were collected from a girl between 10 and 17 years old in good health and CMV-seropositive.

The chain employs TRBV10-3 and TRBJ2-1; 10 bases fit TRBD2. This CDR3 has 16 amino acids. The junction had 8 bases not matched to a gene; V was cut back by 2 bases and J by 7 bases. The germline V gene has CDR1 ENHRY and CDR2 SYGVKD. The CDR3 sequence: CAISEPQRGGQNEQFF. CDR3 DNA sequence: TGTGCCATCAGTGAGCCCCAGCGGGGGGGCCAGAATGAGCAGTTCTTC.

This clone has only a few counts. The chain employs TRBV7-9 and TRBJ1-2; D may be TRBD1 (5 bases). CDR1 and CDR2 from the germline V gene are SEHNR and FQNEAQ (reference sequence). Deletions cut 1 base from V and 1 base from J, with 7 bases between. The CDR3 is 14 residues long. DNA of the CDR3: TGTGCCAGCAGCTTAGTAGGGGATAACTATGGCTACACCTTC. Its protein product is CASSLVGDNYGYTF.

CDR3 DNA: TGTGCCTGGCTCGGACAGTCGAACACTGAAGCTTTCTTT. Protein sequence: CAWLGQSNTEAFF. The chain uses TRBV30 and TRBJ1-1; weak D call: TRBD1 (6 bases). Germline V gives CDR1 GTSNPN, CDR2 SVGIG (reference sequence). Trimming shortened V by 5 bases and J by 1 base, and 11 bases separated the two germline ends. The CDR3 covers 13 residues. The full variable domain, rest sourced from reference TRBV30 and TRBJ1-1, is SQTIHQWPATLVQPVGSPLSLECTVEGTSNPNLYWYRQAAGRGLQLLFYSVGIGQISSEVPQNLSASRPQDRQFILSSKKLLLSDSGFYLCAWLGQSNTEAFFGQGTRLTVV.

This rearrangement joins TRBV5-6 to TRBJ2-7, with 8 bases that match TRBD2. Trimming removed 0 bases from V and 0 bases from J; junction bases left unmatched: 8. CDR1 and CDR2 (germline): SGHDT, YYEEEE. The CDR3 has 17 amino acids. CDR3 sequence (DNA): TGTGCCAGCAGCTTGGACGAGCGGACTAGCCCCTCCTACGAGCAGTACTTC. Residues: CASSLDERTSPSYEQYF.

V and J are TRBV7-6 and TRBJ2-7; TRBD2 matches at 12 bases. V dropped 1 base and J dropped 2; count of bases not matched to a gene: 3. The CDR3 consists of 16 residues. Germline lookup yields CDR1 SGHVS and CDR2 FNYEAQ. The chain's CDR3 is CASSLGTSGKTYEQYF. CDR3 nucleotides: TGTGCCAGCAGCTTAGGGACTAGCGGGAAAACCTACGAGCAGTACTTC.

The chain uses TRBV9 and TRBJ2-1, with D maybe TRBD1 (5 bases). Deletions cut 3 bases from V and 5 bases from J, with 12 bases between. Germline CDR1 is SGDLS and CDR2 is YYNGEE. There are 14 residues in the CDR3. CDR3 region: CASSATDLNNEQFF. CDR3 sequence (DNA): TGTGCCAGCAGCGCGACAGACCTGAACAATGAGCAGTTCTTC.

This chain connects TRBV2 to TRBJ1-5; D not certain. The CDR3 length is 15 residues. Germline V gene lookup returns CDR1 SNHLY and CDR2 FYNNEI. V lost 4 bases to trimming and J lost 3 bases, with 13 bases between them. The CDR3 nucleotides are TGTGCCAGCAGTGGTAGAAGCGCCCTCAATCAGCCCCAGCATTTT. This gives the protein CASSGRSALNQPQHF. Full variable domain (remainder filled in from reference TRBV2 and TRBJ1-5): EPEVTQTPSHQVTQMGQEVILRCVPISNHLYFYWYRQILGQKVEFLVSFYNNEISEKSEIFDDQFSVERPDGSNFTLKIRSTKLEDSAMYFCASSGRSALNQPQHFGDGTRLSIL.

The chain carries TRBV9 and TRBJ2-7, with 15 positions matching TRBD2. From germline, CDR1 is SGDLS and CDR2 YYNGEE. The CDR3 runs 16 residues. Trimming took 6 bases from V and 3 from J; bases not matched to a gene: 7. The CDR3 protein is CASTRTSGGELYEQYF. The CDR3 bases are TGTGCCAGCACCCGGACTAGCGGGGGGGAACTCTACGAGCAGTACTTC.

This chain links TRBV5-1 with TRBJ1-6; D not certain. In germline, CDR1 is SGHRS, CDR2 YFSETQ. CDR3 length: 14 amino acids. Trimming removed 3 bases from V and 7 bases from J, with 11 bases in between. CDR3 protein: CASSSREKNSPLHF. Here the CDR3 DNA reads TGCGCCAGCAGCTCCCGAGAGAAGAATTCACCCCTCCACTTT.

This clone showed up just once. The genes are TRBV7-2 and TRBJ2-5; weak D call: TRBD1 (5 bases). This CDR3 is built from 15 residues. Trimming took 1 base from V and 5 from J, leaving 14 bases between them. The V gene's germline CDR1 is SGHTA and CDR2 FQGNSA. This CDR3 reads CASSLVFIPGETQYF. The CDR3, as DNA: TGTGCCAGCAGCTTAGTCTTTATACCAGGGGAGACCCAGTACTTC.

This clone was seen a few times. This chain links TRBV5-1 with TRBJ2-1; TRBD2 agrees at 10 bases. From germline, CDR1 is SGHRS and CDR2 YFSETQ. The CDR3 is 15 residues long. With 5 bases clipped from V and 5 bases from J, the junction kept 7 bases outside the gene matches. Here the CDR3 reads CASSREAGGNNEQFF. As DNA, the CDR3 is TGCGCCAGCAGTAGGGAAGCGGGGGGGAACAATGAGCAGTTCTTC.

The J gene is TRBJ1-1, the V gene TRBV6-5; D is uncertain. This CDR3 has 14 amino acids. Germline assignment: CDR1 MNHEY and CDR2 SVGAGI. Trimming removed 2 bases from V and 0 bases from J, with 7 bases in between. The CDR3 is CASSYSSVNTEAFF. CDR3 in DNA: TGTGCCAGCAGTTACAGCTCCGTGAACACTGAAGCTTTCTTT.

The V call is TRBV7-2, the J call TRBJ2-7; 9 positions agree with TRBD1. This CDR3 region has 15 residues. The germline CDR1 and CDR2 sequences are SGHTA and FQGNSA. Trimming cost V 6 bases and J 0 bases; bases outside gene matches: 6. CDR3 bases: TGTGCCAGCAGAATTAGGGACAGGGCCTCCTACGAGCAGTACTTC. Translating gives CASRIRDRASYEQYF.

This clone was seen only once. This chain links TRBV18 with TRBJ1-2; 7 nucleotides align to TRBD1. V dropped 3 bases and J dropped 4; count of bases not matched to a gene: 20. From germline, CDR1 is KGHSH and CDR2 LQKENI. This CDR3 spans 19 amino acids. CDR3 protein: CASSPRGQEQGVRLYGYTF. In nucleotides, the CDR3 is TGTGCCAGCTCACCCCGTGGACAGGAGCAGGGGGTGCGTCTCTATGGCTACACCTTC.

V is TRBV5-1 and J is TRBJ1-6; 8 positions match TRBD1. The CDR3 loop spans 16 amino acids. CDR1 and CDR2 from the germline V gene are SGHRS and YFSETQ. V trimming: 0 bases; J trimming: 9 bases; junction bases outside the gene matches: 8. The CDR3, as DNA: TGCGCCAGCAGCTTGGTACCGGGACAGGTCCCTTCACCCCTCCACTTT. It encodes CASSLVPGQVPSPLHF.

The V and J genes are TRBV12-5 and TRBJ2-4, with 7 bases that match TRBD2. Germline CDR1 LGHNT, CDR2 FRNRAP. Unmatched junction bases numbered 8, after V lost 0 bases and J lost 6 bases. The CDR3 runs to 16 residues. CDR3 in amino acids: CASGLVAGDLPNIQYF. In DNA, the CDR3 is TGTGCTAGTGGTTTGGTGGCGGGGGACCTACCAAACATTCAGTACTTC. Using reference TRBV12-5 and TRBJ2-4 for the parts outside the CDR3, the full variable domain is DARVTQTPRHKVTEMGQEVTMRCQPILGHNTVFWYRQTMMQGLELLAYFRNRAPLDDSGMPKDRFSAEMPDATLATLKIQPSEPRDSAVYFCASGLVAGDLPNIQYFGAGTRLSVL.

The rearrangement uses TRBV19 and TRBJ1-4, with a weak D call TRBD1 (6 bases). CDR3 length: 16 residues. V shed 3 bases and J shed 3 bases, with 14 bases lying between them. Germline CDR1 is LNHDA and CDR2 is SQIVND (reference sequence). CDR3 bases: TGTGCCAGTAGTATCCAGGGGAATAAGGCTAATGAAAAACTGTTTTTT. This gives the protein CASSIQGNKANEKLFF.